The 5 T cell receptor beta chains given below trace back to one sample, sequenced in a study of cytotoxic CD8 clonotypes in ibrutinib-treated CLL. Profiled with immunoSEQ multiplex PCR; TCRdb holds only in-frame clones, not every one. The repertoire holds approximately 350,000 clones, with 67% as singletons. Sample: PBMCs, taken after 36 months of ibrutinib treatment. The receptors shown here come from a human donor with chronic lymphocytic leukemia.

CDR3 amino acids: CASSVVKGLISNTEAFF. The DNA of the CDR3 is TGTGCCAGCAGCGTAGTAAAGGGTTTGATTTCGAACACTGAAGCTTTCTTT. The J gene is TRBJ1-1, the V gene TRBV9; D gene uncertain. The germline V gene encodes CDR1 SGDLS and CDR2 YYNGEE. The V end was cut by 0 bases, the J end by 1 base, with 16 bases between. This CDR3 contains 17 residues.

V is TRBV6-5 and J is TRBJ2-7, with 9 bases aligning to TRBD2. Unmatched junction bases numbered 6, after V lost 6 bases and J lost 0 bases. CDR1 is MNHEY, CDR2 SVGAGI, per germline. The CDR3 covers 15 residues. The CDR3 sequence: CASRTTSGGSYEQYF. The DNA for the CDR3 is TGTGCCAGCAGGACGACTAGCGGAGGCTCCTACGAGCAGTACTTC.

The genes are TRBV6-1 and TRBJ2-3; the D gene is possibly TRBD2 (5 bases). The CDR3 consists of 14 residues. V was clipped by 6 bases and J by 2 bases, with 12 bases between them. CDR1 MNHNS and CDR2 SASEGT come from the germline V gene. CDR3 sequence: CASRTGLSTDTQYF. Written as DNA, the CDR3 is TGTGCCAGCAGGACCGGACTTTCCACAGATACGCAGTATTTT.

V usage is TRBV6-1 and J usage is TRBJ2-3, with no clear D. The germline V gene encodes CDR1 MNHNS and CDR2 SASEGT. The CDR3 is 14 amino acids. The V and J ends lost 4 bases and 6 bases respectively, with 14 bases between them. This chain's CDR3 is CASSVGFLADTQYF. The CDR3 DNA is TGTGCCAGCAGTGTTGGCTTCCTGGCGGATACGCAGTATTTT.

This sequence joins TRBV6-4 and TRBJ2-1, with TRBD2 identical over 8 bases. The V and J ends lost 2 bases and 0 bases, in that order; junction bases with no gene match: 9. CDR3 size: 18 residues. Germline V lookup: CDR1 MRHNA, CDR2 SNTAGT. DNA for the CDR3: TGTGCCAGCAGTGACGGTGCTAGCGGGCGAAGCTCCTACAATGAGCAGTTCTTC. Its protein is CASSDGASGRSSYNEQFF.